This TCR beta chain appears in the sequencing data of a study of T cell changes during pregnancy in multiple sclerosis. Generated by immunoSEQ multiplex PCR, the TCRdb table keeps only in-frame clones and is missing some. The sample includes approximately 42,000 clones, approximately 81% of them seen just once. The trim removed 6 bases at V and 6 bases at J, leaving 5 bases unmatched. Germline assignment: CDR1 MDHEN and CDR2 SYDVKM. This CDR3 is built from 14 residues. This TCR came from a female donor with multiple sclerosis, enrolled in a pregnancy study. The chain is built from TRBV28 and TRBJ1-4, with 9 bases fitting TRBD1. The sequences come from CD4+ T cells from peripheral blood mononuclear cells, collected before pregnancy. CDR3 region: CASSPGDRDEKLFF. CDR3 DNA sequence: TGTGCCAGCAGCCCAGGGGACAGGGATGAAAAACTGTTTTTT.